This T cell receptor beta chain was recorded in a study of post-analysis software for immune sequencing data. Study-wide findings and caveats: Batch-mates among the samples co-clustered strongly by F measure. In patients, about 5 TRBV segments were more frequent than in controls, with TRBV5-6, TRBV5-1 and TRBV20-1 among them.

CDR3 size: 15 residues. The ends were cut back, 6 bases at V and 0 bases at J, with 14 bases in the middle. CDR1 and CDR2 from the germline V gene are MNHEY and SMNVEV (reference sequence). TCR beta libraries were prepared from cDNA with unique molecular identifiers. TCRdb itself ran the PCR reads through MiXCR, one entry per CDR3 protein. The profile shows 750,000 to 900,000 distinct CDR3 sequences, 46% of them singletons. With respect to this clonotype: What it binds is not known.

This TCR derives from a girl aged 10-17 years with multiple sclerosis. The chain employs TRBV27 and TRBJ1-2; D not resolved. The material sequenced was blood. The CDR3 loop is CASSPAEAANYGYTF. The CDR3 nucleotides are TGTGCCAGCAGCCCCGCGGAGGCCGCTAACTATGGCTACACCTTC.